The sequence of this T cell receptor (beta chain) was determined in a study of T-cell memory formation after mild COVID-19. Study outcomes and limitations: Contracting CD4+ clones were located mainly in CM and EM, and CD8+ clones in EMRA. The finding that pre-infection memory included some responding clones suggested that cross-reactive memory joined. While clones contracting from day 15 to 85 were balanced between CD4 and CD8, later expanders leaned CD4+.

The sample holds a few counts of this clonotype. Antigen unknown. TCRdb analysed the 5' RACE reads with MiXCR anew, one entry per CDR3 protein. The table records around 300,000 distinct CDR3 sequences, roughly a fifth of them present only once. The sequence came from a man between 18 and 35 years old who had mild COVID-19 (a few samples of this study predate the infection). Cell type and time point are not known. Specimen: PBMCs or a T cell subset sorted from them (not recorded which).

The CDR3 sequence: CASSQDRKGPSLHF. CDR3 nucleotide sequence: TGCGCCAGCAGCCAAGATCGAAAGGGTCCATCCCTCCACTTT. The gene calls are TRBV4-3 and TRBJ1-6, with D unclear. The CDR3 is 14 residues long. V gave up 0 bases and J gave up 14 bases, with 14 bases separating them. From germline, CDR1 is LGHNA and CDR2 YSLEER.